This T cell receptor (beta chain) was recorded in a study of beta chain features in type 1 diabetes. A few counts support this clone. Its specificity is not known. Other nucleotide sequences from this sample produce the same CDR3. Expressed TCRB transcripts were sequenced because the isolated RNA had all been reverse transcribed beforehand. The assay was immunoSEQ multiplex PCR, and TCRdb's table has in-frame clones only and misses some. The sample carries approximately 170,000 clones, approximately 8.4% recorded once. Study results and limitations: Moderate but significant shortening of TCRB CDR3s was recorded in all four CD4+ subsets from Type 1 diabetes patients. Compared to healthy donors, patients appeared to have naive, central memory and Treg TCRB repertoires that were more alike.

Looked up from germline, CDR1 is SGHDN and CDR2 is FVKESK. The CDR3 has 13 residues. Unmatched junction bases numbered 1, after V lost 4 bases and J lost 5 bases. The rearrangement links TRBV14 to TRBJ1-4; 7 nucleotides agree with TRBD1. The clonotype was recovered from a man younger than 30 with type 1 diabetes. Sequenced sample: central memory CD4+ T cells from blood. The CDR3 sequence: CASSRQGNEKLFF. CDR3 bases: TGTGCCAGCAGCCGACAGGGAAATGAAAAACTGTTTTTT.